These 3 T cell receptor beta chains were all obtained from the same sample, sequenced in a study of control samples from healthy donors and cancer patients. Profiled with immunoSEQ multiplex PCR; TCRdb holds only in-frame clones, not every one. The sample carries about 65,000 clones, 90% recorded once. Material for sequencing was PBMCs. The receptor set was obtained from a woman aged 50 to 60 with colorectal cancer.

V usage is TRBV11-2 and J usage is TRBJ1-1, with TRBD1 matching over 9 bases. This CDR3 is built from 14 residues. The V gene's germline CDR1 is SGHAT and CDR2 FQNNGV. The V and J ends lost 0 bases and 9 bases, in that order; junction bases with no gene match: 5. Written as DNA, the CDR3 is TGTGCCAGCAGCTTAGAGCGGGGACAGGGCAAAGCTTTCTTT. As protein: CASSLERGQGKAFF. Full variable domain (outside the CDR3, taken from reference TRBV11-2 and TRBJ1-1): EAGVAQSPRYKIIEKRQSVAFWCNPISGHATLYWYQQILGQGPKLLIQFQNNGVVDDSQLPKDRFSAERLKGVDSTLKIQPAKLEDSAVYLCASSLERGQGKAFFGQGTRLTVV.

This chain connects TRBV30 to TRBJ1-1; TRBD1 aligns across 7 bases. This CDR3 has 13 amino acids. Unmatched junction bases numbered 8, after V lost 4 bases and J lost 6 bases. CDR1 and CDR2 (germline): GTSNPN, SVGIG (reference sequence). CDR3 amino acids: CAWMTGPIPEAFF. For the CDR3, the DNA is TGTGCCTGGATGACAGGGCCGATACCTGAAGCTTTCTTT.

The V call is TRBV15, the J call TRBJ2-3; TRBD2 matches 8 bases. The CDR3 sequence is 15 residues long. The J segment lost 3 bases and the V segment lost 0 bases, leaving 2 bases of the junction unmatched. In germline, CDR1 is LNHNV, CDR2 YYDKDF (reference sequence). CDR3 nucleotide sequence: TGTGCCACCAGCAGAGAAACTAGCGGTACAGATACGCAGTATTTT. It translates to CATSRETSGTDTQYF.